This T cell receptor beta chain was captured in a study of breast tumors, draining lymph nodes, adjacent tissues. TCRdb analysed the multiplex PCR reads with MiXCR anew, one entry per CDR3 protein. Among approximately 230,000 distinct CDR3 sequences listed, less than 45% were seen once. The lymph nodes were axillary draining lymph nodes from breast cancer patients. CDR1 and CDR2 (germline): SQVTM, ANQGSEA. The CDR3 runs 12 residues. Losses at the gene ends were 4 bases for V and 3 bases for J; bases not matched to a gene: 0. Notes on the study in general: Data only fit, rather than demonstrated, lymph node origin of most tumor T cells. Tumors had less TCR diversity than lymph nodes, more than nontumor tissue. Tumor and nontumor repertoires were significantly more similar in luminal-like than in basal-like breast cancer. Findings are consistent with lymph node origin and intratumoral expansion of most tumor T cells.

As for this clonotype: Its target is unknown.

This sequence joins TRBV29-1 and TRBJ2-1; TRBD2 aligns across 7 bases. The sequenced sample was axillary lymph node tissue. The sequence was obtained from a female donor with breast cancer. Some clones in this sample may be carry-over from other donors' samples. CDR3 residues: CSVGGGYNEQFF. CDR3 nucleotides: TGCAGCGTTGGGGGGGGCTACAATGAGCAGTTCTTC.